Listed here are 32 T cell receptor beta chains from one sample, sequenced in a study of T cells in Graves' hyperthyroidism and ophthalmopathy. RNA transcripts were the template for amplifying TCR beta CDR3 regions. TCR CDR3 underwent first-round RT-PCR with the HTBI primer set. From the multiplex PCR reads, TCRdb called clonotypes with MiXCR, one entry per CDR3 protein. The sample has about 560,000 distinct CDR3 sequences, around 13% seen once. Sequences were obtained from blood. Source of these receptors: a woman aged 35 to 49 with Graves' hyperthyroidism.

The chain carries TRBV12-3 or TRBV12-4 and TRBJ1-2; 9 bases map to TRBD1. The CDR3 covers 15 residues. Trimming at V came to 5 bases and at J to 4 bases, leaving 8 bases not matched to a gene. The CDR3 sequence: CASSTGTGLSYGYTF. The CDR3, as DNA: TGTGCCAGCAGTACCGGGACAGGGTTATCCTATGGCTACACCTTC.

The V call is TRBV12-5, the J call TRBJ2-5; tentatively, D is TRBD2 (6 bases). Trimming removed 1 base at V and 5 bases at J, with 8 bases between. The CDR3 is 13 amino acids. The germline V gene has CDR1 LGHNT and CDR2 FRNRAP. CDR3 in amino acids: CASGLGGTETQYF. CDR3 nucleotides: TGTGCTAGTGGTTTGGGCGGGACGGAGACCCAGTACTTC.

This clonotype was picked up many times. The rearrangement joins TRBV28 to TRBJ2-7; 7 bases are a match to TRBD2. Germline values: CDR1 MDHEN, CDR2 SYDVKM. The CDR3 spans 15 residues. V lost 3 bases to trimming and J lost 1 base; unmatched junction nucleotides: 6. CDR3 amino acids: CASSFPGTKSYEQYF. The CDR3 nucleotides read TGTGCCAGCAGTTTCCCCGGGACTAAATCCTACGAGCAGTACTTC. The complete variable domain, with remaining parts taken from reference TRBV28 and TRBJ2-7, reads DVKVTQSSRYLVKRTGEKVFLECVQDMDHENMFWYRQDPGLGLRLIYFSYDVKMKEKGDIPEGYSVSREKKERFSLILESASTNQTSMYLCASSFPGTKSYEQYFGPGTRLTVT.

The chain employs TRBV29-1 and TRBJ1-2; the match to TRBD1 covers 7 bases. V shed 1 base and J 3 bases; nucleotides not matched to a gene: 14. The CDR3 is 17 amino acids. The V gene's germline CDR1 is SQVTM and CDR2 ANQGSEA. The CDR3 sequence: CSVEGPRIDRVDYGYTF. CDR3 bases: TGCAGCGTTGAAGGGCCGAGGATAGACAGGGTTGACTATGGCTACACCTTC.

This clonotype was counted many times. V and J are TRBV11-2 and TRBJ2-7; TRBD1 aligns across 7 bases. This CDR3 has 15 residues. CDR1 and CDR2 (germline): SGHAT, FQNNGV. The trim removed 1 base at V and 7 bases at J, leaving 10 bases unmatched. The CDR3 DNA follows: TGTGCCAGCAGCTTAGCGGGACAGACGGTCGGGGAGCAGTACTTC. This translates into CASSLAGQTVGEQYF.

At least ten counts were recorded for this clonotype. The chain combines TRBV20-1 with TRBJ1-5, with D hard to call. The V end was cut by 5 bases, the J end by 5 bases, with 13 bases between. Per the germline V gene, CDR1 is DFQATT and CDR2 is SNEGSKA (reference sequence). The CDR3 length is 13 residues. The CDR3 bases are TGCAGTGCTCTAAGCGGGGTCGATCAGCCCCAGCATTTT. Amino acid sequence: CSALSGVDQPQHF.

In this sample, this clonotype turned up many times. This chain joins TRBV10-3 and TRBJ2-5; perhaps TRBD2 as D (5 bases). From germline, CDR1 is ENHRY and CDR2 SYGVKD. V dropped 3 bases and J dropped 1 base, with 12 bases sitting between them. CDR3 length: 15 amino acids. CDR3 in amino acids: CAISDSLGLQETQYF. The CDR3 DNA follows: TGTGCCATCAGTGACAGTCTCGGACTCCAAGAGACCCAGTACTTC.

This clonotype was counted only a few times. The chain has TRBV20-1 and TRBJ2-2; D is uncertain. Germline values: CDR1 DFQATT, CDR2 SNEGSKA (reference sequence). This CDR3 contains 15 residues. Trimming left V 0 bases short and J 6 bases short, with 14 bases between. The CDR3 protein is CSARDRTNPAGELFF. The CDR3 DNA follows: TGCAGTGCTAGAGATAGGACGAACCCAGCCGGGGAGCTGTTTTTT.

This clonotype was recorded at least ten times. This chain joins TRBV11-3 and TRBJ1-1, with 10 bases matching TRBD1. Germline V lookup: CDR1 SGHNT, CDR2 YENEEA. J was trimmed by 4 bases and V by 4 bases; bases with no gene match: 6. There are 15 residues in the CDR3. In DNA form, the CDR3 reads TGTGCCAGCAGCTGGGACAGGGGTTCTTTCACTGAAGCTTTCTTT. Translating it yields CASSWDRGSFTEAFF.

This chain connects TRBV7-2 to TRBJ1-2; D not resolved. Germline V gene lookup returns CDR1 SGHTA and CDR2 FQGNSA. The V gene lost 1 base and the J gene lost 8 bases, with 11 bases spanning the gap. The CDR3 has 13 residues. The CDR3 DNA follows: TGTGCCAGCAGCTTAGGGCCCTCGGGGGGCTACACCTTC. This translates into CASSLGPSGGYTF. Together with reference TRBV7-2 and TRBJ1-2, the CDR3 gives the full variable domain: GAGVSQSPSNKVTEKGKDVELRCDPISGHTALYWYRQSLGQGLEFLIYFQGNSAPDKSGLPSDRFSAERTGGSVSTLTIQRTQQEDSAVYLCASSLGPSGGYTFGSGTRLTVV.

This chain connects TRBV7-2 to TRBJ2-7; TRBD2 matches 14 bases. Germline V lookup: CDR1 SGHTA, CDR2 FQGNSA. Trimming cost V 4 bases and J 6 bases; bases outside gene matches: 11. CDR3 length: 17 residues. The CDR3, as DNA: TGTGCCAGCAGCTCCCCATCCGGGACTAGCGGGAGCAGCGAGCAGTACTTC. Protein: CASSSPSGTSGSSEQYF.

This clonotype came up a few times. An end of the junction differs from the germline gene, which may be a read error. The chain uses TRBV2 and TRBJ2-4, with 10 bases aligning to TRBD1. This CDR3 region has 16 residues. Germline values: CDR1 SNHLY, CDR2 FYNNEI. As DNA, the CDR3 is TGTACCAGCGCGGGACAGGGGAGAGGAGCCAAAAACATTCAGTACTTC. This gives the protein CTSAGQGRGAKNIQYF.

The gene calls are TRBV3-1 and TRBJ2-3, with 9 bases that match TRBD2. The V gene end was trimmed by 2 bases and the J gene end by 2 bases; junction bases not matched to a gene: 5. The CDR3 consists of 16 residues. The germline CDR1 and CDR2 sequences are LGHDT and YNNKEL (reference sequence). CDR3 residues: CASSQRLAGTTDTQYF. The CDR3, as DNA: TGTGCCAGCAGCCAACGCCTAGCGGGAACCACAGATACGCAGTATTTT.

V usage is TRBV7-9 and J usage is TRBJ2-7, with D perhaps TRBD1 (6 bases). V was shortened by 5 bases and J by 3 bases, with 11 bases between the two germline ends. CDR3 size: 13 residues. In germline, CDR1 is SEHNR, CDR2 FQNEAQ (reference sequence). The CDR3 bases are TGTGCCAGCAGCCGTGGGGACAACTACGAGCAGTACTTC. This codes for CASSRGDNYEQYF.

The V and J genes are TRBV20-1 and TRBJ2-2; 8 nucleotides match TRBD1. The CDR3 is 15 residues long. The germline V gene encodes CDR1 DFQATT and CDR2 SNEGSKA (reference sequence). V was clipped by 1 base and J by 5 bases; unmatched bases: 6. The CDR3 is CSARGPRDRTGELFF. CDR3 in DNA: TGCAGTGCTAGAGGGCCCCGGGACAGGACCGGGGAGCTGTTTTTT.

The table lists this clonotype with many counts. The V call is TRBV7-2, the J call TRBJ1-6, with D possibly TRBD1 on 6 matching bases. This CDR3 has 14 residues. The germline gives CDR1 SGHTA, CDR2 FQGNSA. Between the trimmed V and J ends, which lost 0 bases and 10 bases, there was a span of 10 bases. The CDR3 region has the DNA TGTGCCAGCAGCTTAGCGGCAGGGGAATCACCCCTCCACTTT. Residues: CASSLAAGESPLHF.

This clonotype has ten or more counts. This sequence joins TRBV24-1 and TRBJ1-5, with D maybe TRBD1 (6 bases). The CDR3 loop spans 17 amino acids. The V end was cut by 3 bases, the J end by 3 bases, with 17 bases between. CDR1 is KGHDR and CDR2 is SFDVKD in the germline V gene. The CDR3 nucleotides are TGTGCCACCAGTGATGCGGACAGCCGAGGGCCCAATCAGCCCCAGCATTTT. Translating gives CATSDADSRGPNQPQHF.

This clonotype has more than one count but fewer than ten. This chain links TRBV12-3 or TRBV12-4 with TRBJ1-4; 7 positions agree with TRBD1. The CDR3 has 16 residues. The ends lost 3 bases at V and 7 bases at J; junction bases unmatched: 11. CDR3 bases: TGTGCCAGCAGTTTGACAGGGAGGGTTCGGAGTGAAAAACTGTTTTTT. It codes for CASSLTGRVRSEKLFF.

This clonotype was detected ten times or more. The chain uses TRBV7-8 and TRBJ2-7, with 7 bases fitting TRBD1. This CDR3 contains 14 residues. Germline CDR1 reads SGHVS; CDR2 reads FQNEAQ. With V trimmed by 4 bases and J by 2 bases, 5 bases remained unmatched. In DNA form, the CDR3 reads TGTGCCAGCAGCTCGGGACAGCTTACCTACGAGCAGTACTTC. Amino acids: CASSSGQLTYEQYF.

This clonotype was observed at least ten times. J is TRBJ2-7 and V is TRBV6-1, with a tentative D call TRBD1 (7 bases). Germline values: CDR1 MNHNS, CDR2 SASEGT. Trimming removed 6 bases at V and 6 bases at J, with 18 bases between. The CDR3 is 14 amino acids. The CDR3 sequence: CASSPRGPGGEQYF. In DNA, the CDR3 is TGTGCCAGCAGCCCCCGGGGGCCAGGGGGCGAGCAGTACTTC.

This clonotype was seen at least ten times. V is TRBV10-3 and J is TRBJ1-1; D is unclear. The V end lost 0 bases, the J end lost 0 bases, and 8 bases lay between the germline ends. Germline values: CDR1 ENHRY, CDR2 SYGVKD. The CDR3 totals 15 residues. The CDR3 region has the DNA TGTGCCATCAGTGAGTCGGCACAACTGAACACTGAAGCTTTCTTT. It codes for CAISESAQLNTEAFF.

This clonotype was picked up a small number of times. Because it lacks the conserved phenylalanine or tryptophan at the end, this CDR3 is likely a read error. The rearrangement joins TRBV5-6 to TRBJ1-5; D remains ambiguous. CDR3 size: 14 residues. Germline-derived CDR1 and CDR2 are SGHDT and YYEEEE. Trimming pared 3 bases from V and 2 bases from J, leaving 9 bases between. The CDR3 coding sequence is TGTGCCAGCAGCTGCCAAAGGGGCAATCAGCCCCAGCATTTG. Translation: CASSCQRGNQPQHL.

This chain joins TRBV9 and TRBJ2-2; D is perhaps TRBD1 (6 bases). V was cut by 0 bases and J by 2 bases, with 11 bases left in between. In germline, CDR1 is SGDLS, CDR2 YYNGEE. This CDR3 is built from 16 residues. The CDR3 nucleotides read TGTGCCAGCAGCGTAGGGAGGACAGATAACACCGGGGAGCTGTTTTTT. Translation: CASSVGRTDNTGELFF.

CDR3 coding DNA: TGTGCCAGCACACTAGCGGGAGGAGAGACCCAGTACTTC. Translation gives CASTLAGGETQYF. This sequence joins TRBV14 and TRBJ2-5, with 12 bases that match TRBD2. The germline CDR1 and CDR2 sequences are SGHDN and FVKESK. The J segment lost 4 bases and the V segment lost 7 bases, leaving 1 base of the junction unmatched. The CDR3 covers 13 residues. The variable domain in full, with the rest retrieved from reference TRBV14 and TRBJ2-5, is EAGVTQFPSHSVIEKGQTVTLRCDPISGHDNLYWYRRVMGKEIKFLLHFVKESKQDESGMPNNRFLAERTGGTYSTLKVQPAELEDSGVYFCASTLAGGETQYFGPGTRLLVL.

In this sample, this clonotype turned up many times. The chain combines TRBV7-2 with TRBJ2-5; 7 bases are a match to TRBD2. Trimming cost V 1 base and J 4 bases; bases outside gene matches: 3. Germline V gene sequence: CDR1 SGHTA, CDR2 FQGNSA. The CDR3 contains 14 residues. CDR3 nucleotide sequence: TGTGCCAGCAGCTTAGGGCTAGCGGTAGAGACCCAGTACTTC. This sequence encodes CASSLGLAVETQYF.

This clonotype was counted ten times or more. The rearrangement uses TRBV5-1 and TRBJ1-1; D remains ambiguous. This CDR3 contains 14 residues. Germline V gene data show CDR1 as SGHRS and CDR2 as YFSETQ. V was shortened by 0 bases and J by 0 bases, with 6 bases between the two germline ends. The CDR3 reads CASSLGEMNTEAFF. The DNA for the CDR3 is TGCGCCAGCAGCTTGGGAGAAATGAACACTGAAGCTTTCTTT.

V is TRBV19 and J is TRBJ2-1; TRBD2 agrees at 7 bases. V was pared by 7 bases and J by 3 bases, with 9 bases of the junction left unmatched. This CDR3 contains 15 residues. Germline assignment: CDR1 LNHDA and CDR2 SQIVND (reference sequence). CDR3 nucleotide sequence: TGTGCCAGTACTCCGGGTGGGAGGGTCTACAATGAGCAGTTCTTC. Residues: CASTPGGRVYNEQFF.

This clonotype was observed many times. The rearrangement links TRBV12-3 or TRBV12-4 to TRBJ2-3; the D is unclear. This CDR3 has 16 amino acids. V was pared by 6 bases and J by 0 bases, with 16 bases between. CDR3 coding DNA: TGTGCCAGCAGCACCCCAAGCACCTCTAGCACAGATACGCAGTATTTT. It codes for CASSTPSTSSTDTQYF.

At least ten counts were recorded for this clonotype. The chain is built from TRBV3-1 and TRBJ2-1; 7 bases fit TRBD1. The V gene end was trimmed by 4 bases and the J gene end by 8 bases; junction bases not matched to a gene: 8. Germline CDR1 LGHDT, CDR2 YNNKEL (reference sequence). The CDR3 is 14 residues long. The DNA of the CDR3 is TGTGCCAGCAGCCGAGAGACAGGGATCGATGAGCAGTTCTTC. Its protein product is CASSRETGIDEQFF.

The J gene is TRBJ1-5, the V gene TRBV20-1, with 11 bases aligning to TRBD1. The CDR3 is 14 residues long. Germline CDR1 reads DFQATT; CDR2 reads SNEGSKA (reference sequence). V was pared by 7 bases and J by 3 bases, with 5 bases of the junction left unmatched. The CDR3 here is CSVGQGVSNQPQHF. CDR3 in DNA: TGCAGTGTGGGACAGGGGGTTTCCAATCAGCCCCAGCATTTT.

This clonotype came up a few times. The CDR3 nucleotides are TGCGCCAGCAGCTTGGGGCGGCCGGGGGACTATGGCTACACCTTC. This sequence encodes CASSLGRPGDYGYTF. The chain has TRBV5-1 and TRBJ1-2; maybe TRBD1 (5 bases). V dropped 0 bases and J dropped 3 bases, with 12 bases sitting between them. The CDR3 runs to 15 residues. Germline V lookup: CDR1 SGHRS, CDR2 YFSETQ.

This clonotype was detected ten times or more. The rearrangement joins TRBV5-1 to TRBJ1-1; possible D gene TRBD1, 5 bases. V was clipped by 4 bases and J by 0 bases, with 10 bases between them. The CDR3 spans 14 residues. The germline V gene encodes CDR1 SGHRS and CDR2 YFSETQ. The CDR3 spells CASSLQVMNTEAFF. DNA of the CDR3: TGCGCCAGCAGCCTACAGGTTATGAACACTGAAGCTTTCTTT.